This T cell receptor (beta chain) came from a study of CD8 T cells in Susac syndrome. RNA, at about 0.45 to 1 ug, was reverse transcribed with random hexamers. In TCRdb, the immunoSEQ multiplex PCR reads were re-called with MiXCR into one record per CDR3 protein. Of some 150,000 distinct CDR3 sequences in the sample, just under 97% were seen once. Looked up from germline, CDR1 is KGHSH and CDR2 is LQKENI. Trimming removed 0 bases from V and 5 bases from J; junction bases left unmatched: 8. This CDR3 is built from 16 residues. Sequences were obtained from CD8+ T cells from PBMCs. The chain is built from TRBV18 and TRBJ2-3; the match to TRBD2 covers 7 bases. The receptor's source is a human donor with multiple sclerosis. The CDR3 region has the DNA TGTGCCAGCTCACCACCTCCGGCGGGGGAGGTAGATACGCAGTATTTT. Its translation is CASSPPPAGEVDTQYF.